What follows are 11 T cell receptor beta chains derived from one specimen sequenced in a study of shared clonotypes between healthy human individuals (dated by TCRdb to between 2020 and 2021). Receptor libraries were prepared by the immunoSEQ multiplex PCR assay. TCRdb took over this immuneACCESS table, retaining in-frame rearrangements with V and J assigned. Such tables are incomplete; in checked studies, under half of the missing clones stem from an unresolved V gene, and the remainder is unexplained. A total of some 2,000,000 clones appear in this sample, under 97% of them only once. The ten largest clones take up around 0.13% of the sample. Sequenced sample: naive CD4+ T cells sorted from blood. The cell subset or site label corresponds to: CD45RA+ positively selected. The receptor source for this set is a young man in good health.

This sequence joins TRBV23-1 and TRBJ1-1, with D possibly matching TRBD1 (6 bases). TRBV23-1 is treated as an ORF (open reading frame) with a function not yet certain. V was trimmed by 4 bases and J by 11 bases, leaving 14 bases between them. CDR3 length: 12 amino acids. The CDR3 sequence: CASSRDTREAFF. CDR3 bases: TGCGCCAGCAGTCGGGACACCCGGGAGGCTTTCTTT.

The V call is TRBV30, the J call TRBJ1-2, with D tentatively TRBD1 (5 bases). Germline V gene sequence: CDR1 GTSNPN, CDR2 SVGIG (reference sequence). The CDR3 is 13 amino acids. V was shortened by 0 bases and J by 7 bases, with 12 bases between the two germline ends. The CDR3 reads CAWSVREGAGYTF. The CDR3 nucleotides are TGTGCCTGGAGTGTACGGGAAGGGGCTGGCTACACCTTC.

V gene TRBV27 combines with J gene TRBJ2-5; possible D gene TRBD2, 6 bases. CDR1 and CDR2 from the germline V gene are MNHEY and SMNVEV (reference sequence). The CDR3 loop spans 15 amino acids. V lost 7 bases and J lost 4, with 19 bases in between. CDR3 nucleotides: TGTGCCAGCACACGAGGGCCGGGAGTTGGAGAGACCCAGTACTTC. Residues: CASTRGPGVGETQYF.

The chain couples TRBV11-2 to TRBJ2-3; unclear D gene. The germline gives CDR1 SGHAT, CDR2 FQNNGV. Trimming cost V 5 bases and J 3 bases, with 12 bases left between them. The CDR3 spans 14 residues. The CDR3 nucleotides read TGTGCCAGCAGCGTAGGCAGGTGGACAGATACGCAGTATTTT. It codes for CASSVGRWTDTQYF. Together with reference TRBV11-2 and TRBJ2-3, the CDR3 gives the full variable domain: EAGVAQSPRYKIIEKRQSVAFWCNPISGHATLYWYQQILGQGPKLLIQFQNNGVVDDSQLPKDRFSAERLKGVDSTLKIQPAKLEDSAVYLCASSVGRWTDTQYFGPGTRLTVL.

The chain carries TRBV6-5 and TRBJ2-7, with D tentatively TRBD2 (6 bases). Germline CDR1 is MNHEY and CDR2 is SVGAGI. Trimming pared 5 bases from V and 5 bases from J, leaving 16 bases between. This CDR3 spans 14 amino acids. CDR3 nucleotides: TGTGCCAGCAGTCAGGAGGGGTCCCGGAACGAGCAGTACTTC. Encoded protein: CASSQEGSRNEQYF.

The V and J genes are TRBV6-6 and TRBJ2-2, with TRBD1 matching 8 bases. With 6 bases clipped from V and 2 bases from J, the junction kept 5 bases outside the gene matches. CDR1 is MNHNY and CDR2 is SVGAGI in the germline V gene (reference sequence). The CDR3 spans 15 residues. The DNA of the CDR3 is TGTGCCAGCAGAGACAGGGGTCATAACACCGGGGAGCTGTTTTTT. Residues: CASRDRGHNTGELFF.

The chain is built from TRBV7-2 and TRBJ2-2, with D possibly being TRBD1 or TRBD2 (5 bases each). Germline V lookup: CDR1 SGHTA, CDR2 FQGNSA. The V end was cut by 2 bases, the J end by 0 bases, with 10 bases between. This CDR3 has 16 amino acids. DNA for the CDR3: TGTGCCAGCAGCTTAAGTCAGGGAGCGAACACCGGGGAGCTGTTTTTT. Translation: CASSLSQGANTGELFF. Filled out from reference TRBV7-2 and TRBJ2-2, the complete variable domain reads GAGVSQSPSNKVTEKGKDVELRCDPISGHTALYWYRQSLGQGLEFLIYFQGNSAPDKSGLPSDRFSAERTGGSVSTLTIQRTQQEDSAVYLCASSLSQGANTGELFFGEGSRLTVL.

CDR3 residues: CASSFGRSTNEKLFF. The CDR3 DNA reads as TGTGCCAGCAGTTTTGGACGTTCAACTAATGAAAAACTGTTTTTT. V and J are TRBV28 and TRBJ1-4; no clear D gene. The V end was cut by 3 bases, the J end by 0 bases, with 8 bases between. Germline loops: CDR1 MDHEN, CDR2 SYDVKM. The CDR3 runs 15 residues.

As DNA, the CDR3 is TGTGCCAGCAGTGAATCCAACCTAAGAAGCCTATACTACAATGAGCAGTTCTTC. Its translation is CASSESNLRSLYYNEQFF. The V gene is TRBV6-1, the J gene TRBJ2-1; D is uncertain. The CDR3 extends over 18 amino acids. In germline, CDR1 is MNHNS, CDR2 SASEGT. V lost 2 bases to trimming and J lost 3 bases, with 20 bases between them.

The chain combines TRBV5-1 with TRBJ2-5, with TRBD1 matching over 10 bases. The CDR3 runs to 16 residues. V trimming: 4 bases; J trimming: 2 bases; junction bases outside the gene matches: 8. CDR1 SGHRS and CDR2 YFSETQ come from the germline V gene. The CDR3 DNA reads TGCGCCAGCAGCGCCTTCTTGGGACAGGGGCAAGAGACCCAGTACTTC. As protein: CASSAFLGQGQETQYF. Supplemented by reference TRBV5-1 and TRBJ2-5, the full variable domain reads KAGVTQTPRYLIKTRGQQVTLSCSPISGHRSVSWYQQTPGQGLQFLFEYFSETQRNKGNFPGRFSGRQFSNSRSEMNVSTLELGDSALYLCASSAFLGQGQETQYFGPGTRLLVL.

The chain employs TRBV14 and TRBJ1-1; D call uncertain. This CDR3 is built from 13 residues. Trimming removed 4 bases at V and 3 bases at J, with 9 bases between. Germline loops: CDR1 SGHDN, CDR2 FVKESK. As DNA, the CDR3 is TGTGCCAGCAGCCTTCAGAGTTACACTGAAGCTTTCTTT. Amino acids: CASSLQSYTEAFF.